These 2 T cell receptor beta chains came from one sample sequenced in a study of cytomegalovirus exposure and HLA in healthy donors. In the PCR, 60 Vbeta and 13 Jbeta primers were used. The data were produced by immunoSEQ multiplex PCR, yet TCRdb's version contains in-frame clones alone and is incomplete. The data contain roughly 250,000 clones, about four fifths of them singletons. The sequenced material came from PBMCs. The receptor set was obtained from a girl aged 2-10 years in good health and CMV-seronegative.

This chain uses TRBV7-3 with TRBJ2-1; TRBD2 aligns across 8 bases. J gave up 4 bases and V 5 bases, and 7 bases lay outside the gene matches. The germline gives CDR1 SGHTA, CDR2 FQGTGA. CDR3 size: 15 residues. The DNA of the CDR3 is TGTGCCAGCAGCGAAACTAGCGGACAATACAATGAGCAGTTCTTC. It translates to CASSETSGQYNEQFF.

This clone was seen only a few times. V is TRBV2 and J is TRBJ2-5, with TRBD2 matching over 7 bases. Germline V lookup: CDR1 SNHLY, CDR2 FYNNEI. Trimming removed 8 bases from V and 5 bases from J; junction bases left unmatched: 8. This CDR3 has 13 residues. CDR3 nucleotide sequence: TGTGCCAGCGGGAGACTAGCTACCGAGACCCAGTACTTC. It codes for CASGRLATETQYF. Combining the CDR3 with reference TRBV2 and TRBJ2-5 gives the whole variable domain EPEVTQTPSHQVTQMGQEVILRCVPISNHLYFYWYRQILGQKVEFLVSFYNNEISEKSEIFDDQFSVERPDGSNFTLKIRSTKLEDSAMYFCASGRLATETQYFGPGTRLLVL.